These 8 T cell receptor beta chains originate from one sample sequenced in a study of T cells in Graves' hyperthyroidism and ophthalmopathy. Amplification of TCR beta CDR3 regions was performed using RNA transcripts as template. The TCR CDR3 first-round RT-PCR relied on the HTBI primer set. TCRdb reprocessed the multiplex PCR reads with MiXCR, giving one entry per CDR3 protein. The data hold some 460,000 distinct CDR3 sequences, with 15% to 18% observed a single time. Sequences were obtained from blood. These receptor sequences come from a woman aged 18 to 35 with Graves' hyperthyroidism.

This chain links TRBV27 with TRBJ2-6; D possibly corresponds to TRBD1 (6 bases). This CDR3 has 18 residues. The germline V gene has CDR1 MNHEY and CDR2 SMNVEV (reference sequence). V shed 6 bases and J shed 0 bases, with 18 bases lying between them. The chain's CDR3 is CASRRLVDSNSGANVLTF. CDR3 DNA: TGTGCCAGCAGAAGGTTGGTGGACAGCAACTCTGGGGCCAACGTCCTGACTTTC.

This clonotype was found many times. The V and J genes are TRBV4-1 and TRBJ1-4; perhaps TRBD1 as D (5 bases). This CDR3 has 15 residues. Trimming cost V 3 bases and J 0 bases, with 8 bases left between them. Germline assignment: CDR1 MGHRA and CDR2 YSYEKL. CDR3 in amino acids: CASSQTTATNEKLFF. CDR3 DNA: TGCGCCAGCAGCCAGACGACAGCAACTAATGAAAAACTGTTTTTT.

This clonotype was seen many times. The chain joins TRBV24-1 to TRBJ1-5; possibly TRBD1 for D (6 bases). Germline loops: CDR1 KGHDR, CDR2 SFDVKD. The CDR3 extends over 14 amino acids. The V and J ends lost 5 bases and 3 bases respectively, with 10 bases between them. The CDR3 DNA is TGTGCCACCAGTGCGGGACACAACAATCAGCCCCAGCATTTT. Translation gives CATSAGHNNQPQHF.

The rearrangement links TRBV27 to TRBJ2-5; D is perhaps TRBD1 (5 bases). Per germline, CDR1 MNHEY and CDR2 SMNVEV (reference sequence). This CDR3 has 16 residues. Between the trimmed V and J ends, which lost 5 bases and 4 bases, there was a span of 20 bases. CDR3 region: CASSPLAGRGGETQYF. CDR3 DNA: TGTGCCAGCAGTCCCTTGGCAGGAAGGGGCGGAGAGACCCAGTACTTC.

This clonotype was detected ten times or more. V is TRBV30 and J is TRBJ2-7, with D possibly being TRBD1 (5 bases). Germline CDR1 and CDR2: GTSNPN and SVGIG (reference sequence). The CDR3 length is 12 residues. Trimming took off 2 bases at V and 0 bases at J, with 5 bases between the two ends. Written as DNA, the CDR3 is TGTGCCTGGAGTAGGGGCTCCTACGAGCAGTACTTC. Its translation: CAWSRGSYEQYF.

This clonotype came up a few times. The J gene is TRBJ2-5, the V gene TRBV5-4, with D perhaps matching TRBD1 or TRBD2 (5 bases each). V gave up 1 base and J gave up 4 bases, with 11 bases separating them. In germline, CDR1 is SGHNT, CDR2 YYREEE (reference sequence). The CDR3 runs 14 residues. CDR3 coding DNA: TGTGCCAGCAGCTTGATCCAGGGAGTAGAGACCCAGTACTTC. This encodes CASSLIQGVETQYF.

The chain has TRBV6-1 and TRBJ2-2; 7 positions agree with TRBD1. After removal of 4 bases from V and 5 bases from J, the junction contained 4 bases not matched to a gene. CDR3 length: 14 amino acids. The germline gives CDR1 MNHNS, CDR2 SASEGT. For the CDR3, the DNA is TGTGCCAGCAGTGTCCACAGGGGTACCGGGGAGCTGTTTTTT. Translating gives CASSVHRGTGELFF.

The genes are TRBV28 and TRBJ2-7; TRBD2 matches at 11 bases. The germline gives CDR1 MDHEN, CDR2 SYDVKM. V trimming: 8 bases; J trimming: 4 bases; junction bases outside the gene matches: 10. CDR3 length equals 15 residues. The CDR3 region is CASQDSGGGKYEQYF. In nucleotides, the CDR3 is TGTGCCAGCCAGGATAGCGGGGGGGGAAAATACGAGCAGTACTTC.